Included here is one TCR beta chain sequence, with context. The antigen remains undetermined. CDR1 GTSNPN and CDR2 SVGIG come from the germline V gene (reference sequence). Trimming stripped 4 bases from V and 6 bases from J, with 12 bases between. The CDR3 length is 12 residues. The assay was run at deep level. The assay was immunoSEQ multiplex PCR, and TCRdb's table has in-frame clones only and misses some. The table shows over 2 million clones, with 95% occurring only once. The sample originates from a study of shared clonotypes between healthy human individuals. Study-level findings and limits: Generation probabilities of non-shared clonotypes were lower (relative to those shared by all four donors). Naive subsets generally had larger estimated richness than memory subsets.

Donors were healthy HIV-negative adults without recently reported acute infections or vaccinations. The chain recombines TRBV30 with TRBJ1-1; the D is unclear. Sequencing was done on a sample of naive CD4+ T cells sorted from blood. Subset indicated: CD45RA+ positively selected. This receptor was identified in a man between 18 and 35 years old in good health. The CDR3 coding sequence is TGTGCCTGGAACGTTGAGGGCGCTGAAGCTTTCTTT. It codes for CAWNVEGAEAFF.